This T cell receptor (beta chain) was obtained from a study of siplizumab effects on memory and regulatory T cells. Overall study findings and caveats: Some alloreactive sequences were traceable to unstimulated CD4+ memory cells, and siplizumab significantly reduced them. Only a minority of proliferating CD4+ or CD8+ clones had an assignable naive or memory phenotype, with roughly 75-95% lacking one.

To note about this clone: Antigen unknown.

V gave up 1 base and J gave up 4 bases, with 11 bases separating them. The CDR3 has 14 residues. Germline V CDR1 and CDR2: SGHDT, YYEEEE. The assay looked at approximately 10^5 TCR templates in each sample. Clones were sequenced by immunoSEQ multiplex PCR, and TCRdb holds only the in-frame ones, with some missing. The sample holds some 99,000 clones; about 91% are singletons and the top ten take 0.6% to 0.8%. The source material was Tregs sorted from blood. The sequence was collected from a human donor in good health. The chain combines TRBV5-6 with TRBJ1-2; the D is unclear. CDR3 sequence reads: CASSLYDELYGYTF. The DNA of the CDR3 is TGTGCCAGCAGCTTGTACGACGAACTCTATGGCTACACCTTC. Based on the CDR3 plus reference TRBV5-6 and TRBJ1-2, the full variable domain is DAGVTQSPTHLIKTRGQQVTLRCSPKSGHDTVSWYQQALGQGPQFIFQYYEEEERQRGNFPDRFSGHQFPNYSSELNVNALLLGDSALYLCASSLYDELYGYTFGSGTRLTVV.